The rows below give T cell receptor beta chains drawn from one sample of a study of blood T cell repertoires in COVID-19. TCRdb's copy holds only in-frame clones and misses some; the assay was immunoSEQ multiplex PCR. The table has about 150,000 clones, about 83% seen once. Sequenced: peripheral blood. These TCRs come from a woman aged 55-69 years with COVID-19, enrolled during active disease. The CDR3 runs from the conserved cysteine through the conserved F or W. Each record gives: J gene, D gene, V gene, CDR3 protein, CDR3 DNA. A D gene is named only where the DNA matches it firmly.

TRBJ1-4 | TRBD1 | TRBV5-8 | CASSWRTGVTNEKLFF | TGTGCCAGCAGCTGGCGGACAGGTGTGACTAATGAAAAACTGTTTTTT
TRBJ1-2 | . | TRBV24-1 | CATSGVNHNYGYTF | TGTGCCACCAGTGGCGTGAACCACAACTATGGCTACACCTTC
TRBJ1-5 | . | TRBV3-1/TRBV3-2 | CASSPNRDMYQPQHF | TGTGCCAGCAGTCCCAACCGGGACATGTATCAGCCCCAGCATTTT
TRBJ2-3 | TRBD2 | TRBV9 | CASSVTSGGMTDTQYF | TGTGCCAGCAGCGTGACTAGCGGGGGAATGACAGATACGCAGTATTTT
TRBJ1-1 | . | TRBV5-1 | CASSDTGERKAFF | TGCGCCAGCAGCGATACAGGCGAACGGAAAGCTTTCTTT
TRBJ1-3 | TRBD1 | TRBV5-6 | CASSATGEGNTIYF | TGTGCCAGCAGCGCTACAGGGGAGGGAAACACCATATATTTT
TRBJ2-1 | TRBD2 | TRBV9 | CASSGDSGSNNEQFF | TGTGCCAGCAGCGGTGATAGCGGGAGTAACAATGAGCAGTTCTTC
TRBJ1-5 | TRBD1 | TRBV6-5 | CASRDRGNQPQHF | TGTGCCAGCAGGGACAGGGGCAATCAGCCCCAGCATTTT
TRBJ2-3 | TRBD2 | TRBV20-1 | CSASRLAGTSHTQYF | TGCAGTGCTAGTCGCCTAGCGGGAACGTCCCATACGCAGTATTTT
TRBJ2-3 | . | TRBV11-3 | CASSLGPVDTQYF | TGTGCCAGCAGCTTAGGTCCCGTTGATACGCAGTATTTT